This T cell receptor (beta chain) was sequenced in a study of T-cell reconstitution after alpha-beta-depleted transplantation in children. Using unique molecular identifiers, the investigators prepared the TCRbeta library. TCRdb analysed the PCR reads with MiXCR anew, one entry per CDR3 protein. The data hold roughly 90,000 distinct CDR3 sequences, with approximately 12% observed a single time. Per germline, CDR1 ENHRY and CDR2 SYGVKD. Trimming pared 0 bases from V and 2 bases from J, leaving 7 bases between. This CDR3 comprises 14 residues. The specimen comprised PBMCs from the stem cell graft donor, sampled from the stem cell graft. The source is a human donor who donated a stem cell graft to a child with inherited bone marrow failure. This chain links TRBV10-3 with TRBJ1-1; D not certain. Here the CDR3 reads CAISESRENTEAFF. The CDR3 coding sequence is TGTGCCATCAGTGAGTCGAGAGAAAACACTGAAGCTTTCTTT.